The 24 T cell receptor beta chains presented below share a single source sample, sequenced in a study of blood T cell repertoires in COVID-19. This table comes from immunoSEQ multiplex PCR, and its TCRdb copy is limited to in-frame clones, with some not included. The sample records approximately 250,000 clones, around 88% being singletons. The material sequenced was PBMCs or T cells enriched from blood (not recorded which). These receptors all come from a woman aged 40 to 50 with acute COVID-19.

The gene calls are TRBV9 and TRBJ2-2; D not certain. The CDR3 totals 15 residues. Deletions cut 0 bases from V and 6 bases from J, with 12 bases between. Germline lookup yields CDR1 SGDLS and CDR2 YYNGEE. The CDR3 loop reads CASSVGPAAAGELFF. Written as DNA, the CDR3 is TGTGCCAGCAGCGTAGGGCCAGCCGCGGCCGGGGAGCTGTTTTTT. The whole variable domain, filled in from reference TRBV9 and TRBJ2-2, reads DSGVTQTPKHLITATGQRVTLRCSPRSGDLSVYWYQQSLDQGLQFLIQYYNGEERAKGNILERFSAQQFPDLHSELNLSSLELGDSALYFCASSVGPAAAGELFFGEGSRLTVL.

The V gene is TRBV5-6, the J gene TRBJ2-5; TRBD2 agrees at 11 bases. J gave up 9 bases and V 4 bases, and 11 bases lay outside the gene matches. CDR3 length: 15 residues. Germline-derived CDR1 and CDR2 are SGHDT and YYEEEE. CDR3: CASSAGTSGYTAQYF. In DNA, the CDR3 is TGTGCCAGCAGCGCCGGGACTAGCGGTTATACGGCCCAGTACTTC.

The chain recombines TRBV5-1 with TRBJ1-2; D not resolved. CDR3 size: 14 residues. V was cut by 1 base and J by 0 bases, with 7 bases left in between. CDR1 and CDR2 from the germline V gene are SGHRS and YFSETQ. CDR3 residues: CASSLSLTNYGYTF. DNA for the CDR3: TGCGCCAGCAGCTTGAGCCTCACTAACTATGGCTACACCTTC.

The CDR3 DNA sequence: TGTGCCAGCAGGGGAGGCAGTGGAAACACCATATATTTT. This codes for CASRGGSGNTIYF. This chain links TRBV12-3 or TRBV12-4 with TRBJ1-3; D gene unclear. The CDR3 is made up of 13 amino acids. Trimming removed 6 bases at V and 3 bases at J, with 9 bases between.

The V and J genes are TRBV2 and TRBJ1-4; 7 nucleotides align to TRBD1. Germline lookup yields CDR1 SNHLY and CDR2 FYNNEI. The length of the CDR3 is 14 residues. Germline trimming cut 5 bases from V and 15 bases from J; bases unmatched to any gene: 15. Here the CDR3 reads CASSSLGTAKVVFF. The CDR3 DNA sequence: TGTGCCAGCAGTTCCCTGGGGACAGCCAAGGTGGTGTTTTTT.

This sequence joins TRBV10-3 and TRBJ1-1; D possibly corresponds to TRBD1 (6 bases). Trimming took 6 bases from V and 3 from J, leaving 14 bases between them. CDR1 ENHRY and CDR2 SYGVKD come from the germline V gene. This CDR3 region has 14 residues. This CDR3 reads CAIRPGGPHTEAFF. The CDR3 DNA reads TGTGCCATCAGGCCGGGGGGCCCTCACACTGAAGCTTTCTTT.

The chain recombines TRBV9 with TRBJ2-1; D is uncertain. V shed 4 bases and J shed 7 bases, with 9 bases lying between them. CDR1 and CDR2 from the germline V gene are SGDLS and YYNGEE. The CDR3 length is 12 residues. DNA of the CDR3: TGTGCCAGCAGCCCCCCCCGGAATGAGCAGTTCTTC. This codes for CASSPPRNEQFF.

CDR3 loop: CASSWGLAGGGDTQYF. The CDR3 region has the DNA TGTGCCAGCAGCTGGGGACTAGCGGGAGGTGGAGATACGCAGTATTTT. V gene TRBV5-4 combines with J gene TRBJ2-3; 15 bases line up with TRBD2. The trim removed 3 bases at V and 5 bases at J, leaving 4 bases unmatched. The germline V gene encodes CDR1 SGHNT and CDR2 YYREEE (reference sequence). The CDR3 totals 16 residues.

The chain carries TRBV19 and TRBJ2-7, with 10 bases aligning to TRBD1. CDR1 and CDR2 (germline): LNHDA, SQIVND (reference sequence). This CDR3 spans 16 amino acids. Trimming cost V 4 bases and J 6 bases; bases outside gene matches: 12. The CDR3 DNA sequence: TGTGCCAGTAGTAGGCAGGGACAGGGGATCGTCAGCGAGCAGTACTTC. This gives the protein CASSRQGQGIVSEQYF. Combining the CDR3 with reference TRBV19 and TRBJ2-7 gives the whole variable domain DGGITQSPKYLFRKEGQNVTLSCEQNLNHDAMYWYRQDPGQGLRLIYYSQIVNDFQKGDIAEGYSVSREKKESFPLTVTSAQKNPTAFYLCASSRQGQGIVSEQYFGPGTRLTVT.

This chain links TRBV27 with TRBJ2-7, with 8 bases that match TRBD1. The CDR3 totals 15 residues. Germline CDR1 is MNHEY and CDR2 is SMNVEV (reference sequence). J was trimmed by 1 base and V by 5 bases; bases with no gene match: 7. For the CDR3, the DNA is TGTGCCAGCAGTCCCGGACAGGGACCTTCCTACGAGCAGTACTTC. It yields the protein CASSPGQGPSYEQYF.

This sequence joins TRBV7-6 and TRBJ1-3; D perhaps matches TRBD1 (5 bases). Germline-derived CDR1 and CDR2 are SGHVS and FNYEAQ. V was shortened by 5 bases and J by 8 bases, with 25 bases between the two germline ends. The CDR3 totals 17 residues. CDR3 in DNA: TGTGCCAGCAGCCATCCCGGCCAGGGAACGATGCTCGACACCATATATTTT. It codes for CASSHPGQGTMLDTIYF.

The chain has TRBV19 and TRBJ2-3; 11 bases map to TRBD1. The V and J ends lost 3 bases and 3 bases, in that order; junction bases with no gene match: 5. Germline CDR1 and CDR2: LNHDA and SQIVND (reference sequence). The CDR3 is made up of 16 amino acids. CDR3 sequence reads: CASSIPGQGGTDTQYF. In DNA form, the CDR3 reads TGTGCCAGTAGTATTCCGGGACAGGGGGGTACAGATACGCAGTATTTT.

The DNA of the CDR3 is TGTGCCAGCAGCTTGCTAGCGAAAACCTACAATGAGCAGTTCTTC. Translation: CASSLLAKTYNEQFF. This chain joins TRBV5-6 and TRBJ2-1; perhaps TRBD2 as D (6 bases). V lost 1 base and J 2 bases, leaving 10 bases between the germline ends. The germline V gene encodes CDR1 SGHDT and CDR2 YYEEEE. This CDR3 spans 15 amino acids.

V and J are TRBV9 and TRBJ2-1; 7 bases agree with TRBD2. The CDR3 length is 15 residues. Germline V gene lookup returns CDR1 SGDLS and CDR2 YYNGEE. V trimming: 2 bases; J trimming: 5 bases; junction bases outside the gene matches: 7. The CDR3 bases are TGTGCCAGCAGCGTGACCGGGACTACTGACAATGAGCAGTTCTTC. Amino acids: CASSVTGTTDNEQFF.

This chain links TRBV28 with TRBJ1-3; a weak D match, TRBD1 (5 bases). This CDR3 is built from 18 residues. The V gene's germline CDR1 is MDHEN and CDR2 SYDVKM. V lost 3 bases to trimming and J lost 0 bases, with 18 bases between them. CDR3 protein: CASSFIWGGLNSGNTIYF. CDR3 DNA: TGTGCCAGCAGTTTTATTTGGGGGGGACTAAACTCTGGAAACACCATATATTTT. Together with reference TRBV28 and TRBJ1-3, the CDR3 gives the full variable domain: DVKVTQSSRYLVKRTGEKVFLECVQDMDHENMFWYRQDPGLGLRLIYFSYDVKMKEKGDIPEGYSVSREKKERFSLILESASTNQTSMYLCASSFIWGGLNSGNTIYFGEGSWLTVV.

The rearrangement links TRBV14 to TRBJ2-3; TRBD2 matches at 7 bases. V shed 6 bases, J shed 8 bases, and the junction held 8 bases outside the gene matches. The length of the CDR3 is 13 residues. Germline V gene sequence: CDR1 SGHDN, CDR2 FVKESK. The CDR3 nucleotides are TGTGCCAGCAGTTACACTAGCGAAGGTACGCAGTATTTT. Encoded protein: CASSYTSEGTQYF. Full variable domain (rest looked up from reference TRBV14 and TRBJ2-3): EAGVTQFPSHSVIEKGQTVTLRCDPISGHDNLYWYRRVMGKEIKFLLHFVKESKQDESGMPNNRFLAERTGGTYSTLKVQPAELEDSGVYFCASSYTSEGTQYFGPGTRLTVL.

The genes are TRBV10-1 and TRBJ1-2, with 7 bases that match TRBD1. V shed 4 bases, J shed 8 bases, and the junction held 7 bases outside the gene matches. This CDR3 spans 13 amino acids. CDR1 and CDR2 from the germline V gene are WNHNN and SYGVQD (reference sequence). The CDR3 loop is CASSVDRARGYTF. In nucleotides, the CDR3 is TGCGCCAGCAGTGTTGACAGGGCCCGAGGCTACACCTTC.

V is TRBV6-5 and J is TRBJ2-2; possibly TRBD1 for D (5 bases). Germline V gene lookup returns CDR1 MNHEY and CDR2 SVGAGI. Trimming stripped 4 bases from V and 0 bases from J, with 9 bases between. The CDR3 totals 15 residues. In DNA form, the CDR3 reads TGTGCCAGCAGTTTTGCGGACACGAACACCGGGGAGCTGTTTTTT. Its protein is CASSFADTNTGELFF.

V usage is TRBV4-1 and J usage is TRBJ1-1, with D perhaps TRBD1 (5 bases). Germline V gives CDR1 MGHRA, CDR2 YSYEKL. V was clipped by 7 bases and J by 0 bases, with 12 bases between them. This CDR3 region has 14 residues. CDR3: CASTYPGMNTEAFF. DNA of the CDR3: TGCGCCAGCACCTACCCAGGGATGAACACTGAAGCTTTCTTT.

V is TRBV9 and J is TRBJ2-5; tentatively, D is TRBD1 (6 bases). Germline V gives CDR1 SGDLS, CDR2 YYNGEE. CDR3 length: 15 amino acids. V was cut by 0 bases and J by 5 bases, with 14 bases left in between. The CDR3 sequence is CASSVAGARAETQYF. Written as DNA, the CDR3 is TGTGCCAGCAGCGTAGCAGGGGCTCGGGCGGAGACCCAGTACTTC.

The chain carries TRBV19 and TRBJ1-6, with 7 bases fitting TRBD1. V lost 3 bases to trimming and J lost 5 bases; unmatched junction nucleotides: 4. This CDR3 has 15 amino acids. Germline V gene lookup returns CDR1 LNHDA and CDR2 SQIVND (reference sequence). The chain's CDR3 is CASSIGQANNSPLHF. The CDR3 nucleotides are TGTGCCAGTAGTATCGGACAGGCCAATAATTCACCCCTCCACTTT.

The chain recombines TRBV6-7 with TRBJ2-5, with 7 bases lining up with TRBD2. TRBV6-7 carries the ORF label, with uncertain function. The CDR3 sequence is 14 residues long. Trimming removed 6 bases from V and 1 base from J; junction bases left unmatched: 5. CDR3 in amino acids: CASSRPGGQETQYF. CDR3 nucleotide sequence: TGTGCCAGCAGCCGACCGGGAGGCCAAGAGACCCAGTACTTC.

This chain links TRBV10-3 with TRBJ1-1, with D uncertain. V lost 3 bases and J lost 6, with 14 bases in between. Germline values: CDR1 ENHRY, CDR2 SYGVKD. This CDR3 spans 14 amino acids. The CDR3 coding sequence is TGTGCCATCAGTGAAGGAGGAGGCATTGCTGAAGCTTTCTTT. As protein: CAISEGGGIAEAFF.

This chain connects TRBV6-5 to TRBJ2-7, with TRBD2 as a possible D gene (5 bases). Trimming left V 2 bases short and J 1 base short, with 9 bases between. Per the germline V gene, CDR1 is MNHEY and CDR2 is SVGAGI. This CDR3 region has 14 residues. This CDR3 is CASSYLEESYEQYF. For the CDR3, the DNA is TGTGCCAGCAGTTACCTGGAGGAGTCCTACGAGCAGTACTTC.